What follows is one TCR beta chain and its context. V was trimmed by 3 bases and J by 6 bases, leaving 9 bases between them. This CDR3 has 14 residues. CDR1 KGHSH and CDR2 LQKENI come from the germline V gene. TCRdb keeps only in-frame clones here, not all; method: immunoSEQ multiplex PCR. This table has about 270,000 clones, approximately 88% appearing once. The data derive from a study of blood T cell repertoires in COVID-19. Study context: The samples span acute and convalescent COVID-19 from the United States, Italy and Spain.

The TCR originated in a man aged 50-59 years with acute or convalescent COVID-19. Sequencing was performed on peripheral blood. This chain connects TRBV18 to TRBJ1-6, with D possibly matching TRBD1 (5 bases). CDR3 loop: CASSPGLTNSPLHF. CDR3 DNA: TGTGCCAGCTCACCGGGACTTACTAATTCACCCCTCCACTTT. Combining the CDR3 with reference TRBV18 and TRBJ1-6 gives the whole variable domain NAGVMQNPRHLVRRRGQEARLRCSPMKGHSHVYWYRQLPEEGLKFMVYLQKENIIDESGMPKERFSAEFPKEGPSILRIQQVVRGDSAAYFCASSPGLTNSPLHFGNGTRLTVT.